The present T cell receptor (beta chain) was sequenced within a study of beta chain features in type 1 diabetes. Looking at the study overall: Cell yields, gender and age were comparable in patients and healthy donors. Whole-study results and caveats: Whether TCRB rearrangement is influenced by HLA type went unresolved here.

Trimming pared 10 bases from V and 3 bases from J, leaving 15 bases between. Germline V gives CDR1 SNHLY, CDR2 FYNNEI. This CDR3 has 14 amino acids. Sequenced material consisted of expressed TCRB transcripts (all of the isolated RNA was reverse transcribed). Data came from immunoSEQ multiplex PCR; TCRdb stores just in-frame clones and leaves some out. This table holds about 250,000 clones, roughly an eighth found once. With respect to this clone: Its target is unknown.

CD45RO/CCR7/CD25/CD127/CD95/CD27 separated CD4+ naive, central memory, regulatory and stem cell-like memory cells by sorting. Sequenced material: naive CD4+ T cells from blood. The rearrangement uses TRBV2 and TRBJ1-4, with a possible D match to TRBD1 (5 bases). The sequence derives from a woman aged 40 to 49 in good health. The CDR3 region has the DNA TGTGCCACCGCCGTGGGGCAGGCTAATGAAAAACTGTTTTTT. It yields the protein CATAVGQANEKLFF.